This entry features one TCR beta chain sequence. This clone's antigen is unknown. Base qualities are not provided; no much larger clone lies one nucleotide away. This sample is part of a study of PD-1 blockade in classical Hodgkin lymphoma (dated by TCRdb to about 2020). Study-level background: Nivolumab dosing was 3 mg/kg intravenously every 2 weeks, continuing until either disease progression or unacceptable toxicity. The study used TCR beta sequencing and CyTOF to define a peripheral blood immune signature of response to PD-1 blockade in classical Hodgkin lymphoma. Beyond this particular receptor, the publication reports: Trial patients achieving complete response had baseline diversity similar to newly diagnosed patients, whereas partial responders and progressors had significantly lower diversity. Baseline TCR diversity was reported to be lower in newly diagnosed patients than in healthy donors and to be lower still in relapsed/refractory patients. The study was limited to a single clinical trial cohort, and causes of repertoire differences, possibly disease activity or prior therapy, remained undefined. Lower diversity was observed in patients in whom nivolumab was started less than 1 year after ASCT, and these patients were excluded from later analyses so that confounding by immune reconstitution would be avoided. A significant rise by C4D1 was seen in CD4+ but not CD8+ TCR diversity (p=0.0027 vs p=0.16), with the rise being most apparent in complete responders (p=0.02).

The Qiagen DNeasy kit was used to extract genomic DNA both from unsorted PBMCs and from the negatively selected CD4+ and CD8+ fractions. Using primers that anneal to V and J segments, immunoSEQ multiplex PCR amplified the TCR beta CDR3 regions. Amplification bias was minimized using a synthetic immune receptor repertoire, and residual bias was removed computationally after sequencing. For the original study's pipeline: Custom Python scripts were used to quantify repertoire diversity as the Shannon entropy index. Unsorted, CD4+ and CD8+ repertoires were examined separately, except in combined analyses, for which CD4+ and CD8+ sequences were merged in silico. A clone was considered expanded if an increase in frequency of at least 2-fold after treatment relative to C1D1 was found, and a pseudocount of 0.5 was applied to clones undetected at baseline. Clones with 0 or 1 copy at C1D1 were defined as singleton clones, while clones with 2 or more copies were defined as non-singleton clones. Clones expanded in unsorted samples were assigned a CD4+, CD8+ or unknown annotation through matching of protein sequences in sorted samples from the same patient. Wilcoxon tests were applied to paired samples to test diversity changes from C1D1 to C4D1. Not all clones reach the TCRdb copy of this immuneACCESS table, which keeps in-frame sequences only. Checked studies attribute under half of the gap to unresolved V genes and leave the rest unexplained. D and trimming come from the DNA, and the V and J calls and clone size come from that table. The sample table shows 20,000 to 25,000 clones, and 80% to 90% are seen once. Under 9% of the sample goes to the ten largest clones.

In light of the paper, this sample's time point label describes: cycle 2 day 1 (C2D1) of nivolumab. All trial patients had relapsed after autologous stem cell transplantation, with cohorts A, B and C differing in prior brentuximab vedotin exposure. The trial cohort comprised some 60 patients with relapsed/refractory classical Hodgkin lymphoma whose best overall responses were complete response, partial response or progressive disease. Single-agent nivolumab was administered to trial patients in the multi-cohort phase II CheckMate 205 trial. An independent review committee assessed best overall response by applying the 2007 International Working Group response criteria. PBMCs from the trial were collected at three points: immediately before nivolumab initiation (C1D1), and during therapy at cycle 2 day 1 and cycle 4 day 1. Peripheral blood was collected in 8 mL Vacutainer Cell Preparation Tubes, from which PBMCs were isolated by centrifugation and then cryopreserved.

CDR1 and CDR2 were assigned from the germline V gene as LGHNA and YNFKEQ. V ends up 0 bases short and J 2 bases short, with an unmatched junction base count of 3. Including the terminal cysteine and phenylalanine, the CDR3 comprises 16 residues. Only the CDR3 DNA stays, 48 bases, in frame from base 1. The material sequenced was peripheral blood mononuclear cells (PBMCs), taken before the second cycle of nivolumab. The chain couples TRBV4-2 to TRBJ2-3; TRBD2 lines up with 9 middle nucleotides. This receptor was obtained from a human donor with classical Hodgkin lymphoma. The CDR3 region reads CASSQESGGTTDTQYF. The nucleotide sequence is given as TGTGCCAGCAGCCAAGAAAGCGGGGGGACCACAGATACGCAGTATTTT.